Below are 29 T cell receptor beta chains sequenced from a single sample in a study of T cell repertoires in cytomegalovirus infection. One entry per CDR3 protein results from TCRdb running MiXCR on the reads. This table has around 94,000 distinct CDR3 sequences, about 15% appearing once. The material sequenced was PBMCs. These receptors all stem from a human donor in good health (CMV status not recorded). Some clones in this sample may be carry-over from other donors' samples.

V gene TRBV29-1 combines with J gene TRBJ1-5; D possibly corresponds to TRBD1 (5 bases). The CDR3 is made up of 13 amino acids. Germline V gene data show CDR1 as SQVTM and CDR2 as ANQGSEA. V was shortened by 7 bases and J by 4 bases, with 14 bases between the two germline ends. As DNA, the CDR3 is TGCAGCGCCGGTGACAGCGAAAATCAGCCCCAGCATTTT. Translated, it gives CSAGDSENQPQHF.

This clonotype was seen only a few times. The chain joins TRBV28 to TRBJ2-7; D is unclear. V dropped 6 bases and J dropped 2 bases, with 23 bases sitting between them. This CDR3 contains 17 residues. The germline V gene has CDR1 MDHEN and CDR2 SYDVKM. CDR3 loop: CASRLLRQGPPTYEQYF. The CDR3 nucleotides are TGTGCCAGCAGACTCCTACGGCAAGGGCCCCCGACCTACGAGCAGTACTTC.

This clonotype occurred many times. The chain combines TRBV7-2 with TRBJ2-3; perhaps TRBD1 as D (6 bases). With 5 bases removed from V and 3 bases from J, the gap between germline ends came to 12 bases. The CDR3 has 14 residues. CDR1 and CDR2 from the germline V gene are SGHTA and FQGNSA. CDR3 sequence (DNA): TGTGCCAGCAGCCTTGGACAGAGTACAGATACGCAGTATTTT. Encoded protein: CASSLGQSTDTQYF.

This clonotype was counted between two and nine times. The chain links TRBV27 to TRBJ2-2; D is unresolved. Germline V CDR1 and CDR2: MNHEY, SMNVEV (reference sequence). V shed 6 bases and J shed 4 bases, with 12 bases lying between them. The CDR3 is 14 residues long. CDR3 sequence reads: CASRPSSPTGELFF. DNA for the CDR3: TGTGCCAGCAGACCGAGCAGCCCCACCGGGGAGCTGTTTTTT.

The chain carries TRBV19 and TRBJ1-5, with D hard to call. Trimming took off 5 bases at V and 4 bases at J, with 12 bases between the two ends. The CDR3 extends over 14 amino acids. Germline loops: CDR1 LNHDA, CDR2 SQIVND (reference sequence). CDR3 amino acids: CASSSQTENQPQHF. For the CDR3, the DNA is TGTGCCAGTAGTTCCCAGACGGAGAATCAGCCCCAGCATTTT.

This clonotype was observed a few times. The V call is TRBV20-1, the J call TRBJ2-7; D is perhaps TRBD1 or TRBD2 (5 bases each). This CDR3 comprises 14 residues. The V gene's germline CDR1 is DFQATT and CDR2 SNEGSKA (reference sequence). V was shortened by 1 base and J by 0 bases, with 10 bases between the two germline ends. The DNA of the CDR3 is TGCAGTGCTAGAGCCGGGACGGCCTCCTACGAGCAGTACTTC. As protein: CSARAGTASYEQYF.

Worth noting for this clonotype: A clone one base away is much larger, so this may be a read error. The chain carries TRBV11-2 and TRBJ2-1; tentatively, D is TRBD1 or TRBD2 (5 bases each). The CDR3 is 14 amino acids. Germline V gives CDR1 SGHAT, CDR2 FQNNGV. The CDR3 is CVSSYRGNYNEQFF. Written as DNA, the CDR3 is TGTGTCAGCAGCTACCGGGGCAACTACAATGAGCAGTTCTTC.

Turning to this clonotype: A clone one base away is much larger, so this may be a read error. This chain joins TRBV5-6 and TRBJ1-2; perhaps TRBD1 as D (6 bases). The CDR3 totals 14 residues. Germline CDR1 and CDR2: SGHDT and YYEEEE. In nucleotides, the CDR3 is TGTGCCAGCAGCTCATTGGACAGAAACTATGGCTGCACCTTC. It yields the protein CASSSLDRNYGCTF.

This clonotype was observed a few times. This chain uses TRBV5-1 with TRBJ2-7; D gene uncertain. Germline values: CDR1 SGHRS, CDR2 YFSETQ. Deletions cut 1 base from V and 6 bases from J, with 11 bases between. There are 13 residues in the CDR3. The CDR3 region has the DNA TGCGCCAGCAGCTTGTCGGAAAGTGGCGAGCAGTACTTC. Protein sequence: CASSLSESGEQYF.

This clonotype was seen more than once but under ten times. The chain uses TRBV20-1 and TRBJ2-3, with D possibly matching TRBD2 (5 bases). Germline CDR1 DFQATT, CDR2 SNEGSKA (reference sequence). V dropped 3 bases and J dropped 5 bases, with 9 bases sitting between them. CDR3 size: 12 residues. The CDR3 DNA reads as TGCAGTGCTAGGGGAGATAAAGATACGCAGTATTTT. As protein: CSARGDKDTQYF.

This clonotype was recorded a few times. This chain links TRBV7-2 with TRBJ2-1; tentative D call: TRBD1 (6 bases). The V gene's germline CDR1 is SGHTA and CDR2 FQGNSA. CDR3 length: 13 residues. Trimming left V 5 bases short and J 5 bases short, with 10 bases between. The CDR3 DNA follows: TGTGCCAGCAGCCGTAACAGGGACAATGAGCAGTTCTTC. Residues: CASSRNRDNEQFF.

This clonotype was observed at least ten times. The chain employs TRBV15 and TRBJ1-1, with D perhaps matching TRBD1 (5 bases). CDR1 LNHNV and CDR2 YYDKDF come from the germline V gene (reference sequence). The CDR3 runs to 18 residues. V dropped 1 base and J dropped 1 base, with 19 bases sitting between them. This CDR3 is CATSRGAGRFLGNTEAFF. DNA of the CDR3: TGTGCCACCAGCAGAGGGGCAGGGAGATTTTTGGGGAACACTGAAGCTTTCTTT.

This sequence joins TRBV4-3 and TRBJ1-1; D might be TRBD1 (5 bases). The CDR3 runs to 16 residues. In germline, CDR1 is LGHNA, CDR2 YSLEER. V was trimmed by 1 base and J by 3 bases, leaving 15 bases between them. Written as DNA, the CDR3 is TGCGCCAGCAGCCAAGCCTCAGAGGGGAGGGACACTGAAGCTTTCTTT. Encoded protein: CASSQASEGRDTEAFF.

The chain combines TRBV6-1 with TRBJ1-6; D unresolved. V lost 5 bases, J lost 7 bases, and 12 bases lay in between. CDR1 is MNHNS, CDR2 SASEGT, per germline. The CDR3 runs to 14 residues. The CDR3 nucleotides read TGTGCCAGCAGTTTCGGGCAGGCAAATTCACCCCTCCACTTT. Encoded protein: CASSFGQANSPLHF.

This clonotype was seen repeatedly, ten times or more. The CDR3 region is CASSLNPLGQSQTQYF. CDR3 bases: TGTGCCAGCAGTCTAAATCCCCTCGGACAGAGCCAGACCCAGTACTTC. The rearrangement joins TRBV7-2 to TRBJ2-5, with D perhaps TRBD1 (6 bases). CDR3 length equals 16 residues. The V gene lost 6 bases and the J gene lost 6 bases, with 23 bases spanning the gap. The V gene's germline CDR1 is SGHTA and CDR2 FQGNSA.

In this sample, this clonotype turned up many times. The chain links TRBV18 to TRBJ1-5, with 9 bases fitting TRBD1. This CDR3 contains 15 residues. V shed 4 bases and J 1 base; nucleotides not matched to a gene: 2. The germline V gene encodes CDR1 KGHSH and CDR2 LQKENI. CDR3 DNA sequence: TGTGCCAGCTCACGGACAGGGGACAGCAATCAGCCCCAGCATTTT. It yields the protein CASSRTGDSNQPQHF. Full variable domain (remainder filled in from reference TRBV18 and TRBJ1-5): NAGVMQNPRHLVRRRGQEARLRCSPMKGHSHVYWYRQLPEEGLKFMVYLQKENIIDESGMPKERFSAEFPKEGPSILRIQQVVRGDSAAYFCASSRTGDSNQPQHFGDGTRLSIL.

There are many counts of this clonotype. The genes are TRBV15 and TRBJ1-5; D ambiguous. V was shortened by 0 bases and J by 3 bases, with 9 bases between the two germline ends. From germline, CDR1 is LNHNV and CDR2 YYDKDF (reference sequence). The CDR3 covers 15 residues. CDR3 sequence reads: CATSRDRQVNQPQHF. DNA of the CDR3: TGTGCCACCAGCAGAGATCGGCAGGTCAATCAGCCCCAGCATTTT.

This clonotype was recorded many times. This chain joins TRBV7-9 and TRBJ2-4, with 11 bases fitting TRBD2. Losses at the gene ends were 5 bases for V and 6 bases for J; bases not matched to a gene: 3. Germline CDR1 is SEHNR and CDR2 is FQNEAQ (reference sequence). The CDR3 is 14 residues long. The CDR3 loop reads CASSPGLAVNIQYF. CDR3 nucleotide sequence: TGTGCCAGCAGCCCGGGACTAGCGGTAAACATTCAGTACTTC.

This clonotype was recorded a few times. CDR3 residues: CASSGREGSLGQETQYF. In nucleotides, the CDR3 is TGTGCCAGCAGCGGCCGTGAGGGAAGCTTGGGGCAAGAGACCCAGTACTTC. The chain is built from TRBV7-6 and TRBJ2-5, with a possible D match to TRBD2 (5 bases). Trimming stripped 5 bases from V and 2 bases from J, with 21 bases between. The germline CDR1 and CDR2 sequences are SGHVS and FNYEAQ. CDR3 size: 17 residues.

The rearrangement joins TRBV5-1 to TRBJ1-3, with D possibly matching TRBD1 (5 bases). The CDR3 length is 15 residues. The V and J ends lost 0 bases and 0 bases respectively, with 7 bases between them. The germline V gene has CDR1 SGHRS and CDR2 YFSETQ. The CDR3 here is CASSLEGNSGNTIYF. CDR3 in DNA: TGCGCCAGCAGCTTGGAGGGGAACTCTGGAAACACCATATATTTT.

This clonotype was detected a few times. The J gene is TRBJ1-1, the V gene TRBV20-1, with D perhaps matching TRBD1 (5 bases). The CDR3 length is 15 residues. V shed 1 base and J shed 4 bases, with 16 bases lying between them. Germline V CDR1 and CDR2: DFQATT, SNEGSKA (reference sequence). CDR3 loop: CSARVPLTGRTEAFF. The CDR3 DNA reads TGCAGTGCTAGAGTCCCCCTGACGGGACGCACTGAAGCTTTCTTT.

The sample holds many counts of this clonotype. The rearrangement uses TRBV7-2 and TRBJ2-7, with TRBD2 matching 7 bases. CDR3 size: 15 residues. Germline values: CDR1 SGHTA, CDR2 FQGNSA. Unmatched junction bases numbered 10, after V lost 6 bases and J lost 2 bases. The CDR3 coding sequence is TGTGCCAGCAGTCCTGCCGGGACTACCACCTACGAGCAGTACTTC. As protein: CASSPAGTTTYEQYF.

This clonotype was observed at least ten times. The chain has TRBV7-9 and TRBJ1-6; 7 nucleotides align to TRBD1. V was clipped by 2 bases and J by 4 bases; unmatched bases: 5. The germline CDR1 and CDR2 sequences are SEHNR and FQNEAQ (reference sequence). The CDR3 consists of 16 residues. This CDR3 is CASSLSMGQYNSPLHF. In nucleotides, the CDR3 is TGTGCCAGCAGCTTAAGTATGGGACAGTATAATTCACCCCTCCACTTT.

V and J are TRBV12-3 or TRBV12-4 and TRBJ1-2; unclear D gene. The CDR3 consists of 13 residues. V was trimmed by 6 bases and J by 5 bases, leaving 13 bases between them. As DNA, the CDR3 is TGTGCCAGCAGATCTGAGGGTCAATATGGCTACACCTTC. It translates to CASRSEGQYGYTF.

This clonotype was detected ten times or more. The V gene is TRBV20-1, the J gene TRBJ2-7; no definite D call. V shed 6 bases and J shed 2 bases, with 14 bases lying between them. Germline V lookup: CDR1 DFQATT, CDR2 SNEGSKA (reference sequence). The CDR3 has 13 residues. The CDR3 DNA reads TGCAGTGCCAGAATAGCCAAAACCTACGAGCAGTACTTC. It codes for CSARIAKTYEQYF.

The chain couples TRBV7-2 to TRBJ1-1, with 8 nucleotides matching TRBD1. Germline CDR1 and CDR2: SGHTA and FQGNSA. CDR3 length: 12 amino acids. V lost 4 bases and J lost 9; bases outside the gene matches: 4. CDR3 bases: TGTGCCAGCAGCTCCGACAGGGGAAAAGCTTTCTTT. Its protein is CASSSDRGKAFF.

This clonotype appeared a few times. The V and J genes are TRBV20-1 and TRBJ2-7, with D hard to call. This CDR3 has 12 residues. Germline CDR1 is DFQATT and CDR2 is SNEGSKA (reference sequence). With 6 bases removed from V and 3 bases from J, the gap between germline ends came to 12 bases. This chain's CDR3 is CSALQAGYEQYF. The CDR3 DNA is TGCAGTGCACTTCAAGCCGGCTACGAGCAGTACTTC.

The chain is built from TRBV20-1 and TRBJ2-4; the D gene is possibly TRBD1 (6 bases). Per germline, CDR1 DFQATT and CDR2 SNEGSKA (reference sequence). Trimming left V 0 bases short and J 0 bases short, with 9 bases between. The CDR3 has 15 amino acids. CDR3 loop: CSAREDSLAKNIQYF. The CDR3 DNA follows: TGCAGTGCTAGAGAGGACAGCTTAGCCAAAAACATTCAGTACTTC.

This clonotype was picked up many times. The CDR3 loop is CASTLLGGNTIYF. The CDR3 bases are TGTGCCAGCACCCTCTTGGGTGGAAACACCATATATTTT. The J gene is TRBJ1-3, the V gene TRBV7-2; D is uncertain. This CDR3 region has 13 residues. CDR1 and CDR2 (germline): SGHTA, FQGNSA. The germline V and J ends were trimmed by 7 bases and 3 bases, with 10 bases remaining between them. Drawing the rest from reference TRBV7-2 and TRBJ1-3, the complete variable domain is GAGVSQSPSNKVTEKGKDVELRCDPISGHTALYWYRQSLGQGLEFLIYFQGNSAPDKSGLPSDRFSAERTGGSVSTLTIQRTQQEDSAVYLCASTLLGGNTIYFGEGSWLTVV.